Listed here is a single T cell receptor beta chain. Its antigen is undetermined. CDR1 is MNHEY and CDR2 is SMNVEV in the germline V gene (reference sequence). The CDR3 is 14 amino acids. V was cut by 2 bases and J by 4 bases, with 11 bases left in between. Only in-frame clones appear in the TCRdb table, and some are missing; sequencing was by immunoSEQ multiplex PCR. The profile covers some 1 million clones, with under 80% appearing a single time and 1.4% to 1.5% taken by the ten largest. The source of the sample is a study of shared clonotypes between healthy human individuals. General study findings and limits: Relative to their counterparts shared across all four donors, non-shared clonotypes exhibited diminished generation probabilities. How much donors shared clonotypes was expected to be affected by sequencing depth.

Sequencing input: memory CD4+ T cells sorted from blood. Subset in this sample: CD45RA-negative fraction. The rearrangement uses TRBV27 and TRBJ1-2; D unclear. The clonotype originates from a man between 18 and 35 years old in good health. CDR3 residues: CASSLQGSSYGYTF. The CDR3 DNA reads as TGTGCCAGCAGTTTACAAGGCAGCTCCTATGGCTACACCTTC.